This TCR beta chain was sequenced during a study of shared clonotypes between healthy human individuals. Remarks on this clone: What it recognizes is unknown. The identical CDR3 is also encoded by other nucleotide sequences in the sample.

Positively selected for CCR7, the CD45RO-negative cells used as naive CD8 cells excluded terminally differentiated effector memory CD45RA+ cells. This table comes from immunoSEQ multiplex PCR, and its TCRdb copy is limited to in-frame clones, with some not included. The sample lists around 1.9 million clones; 93% were seen once. Study-wide findings and caveats: Since donors were few, the genetic and exposure-history diversity represented was limited.

Material: naive CD8+ T cells from PBMCs. The TCR was taken from a man aged 18 to 30 in good health. Some clones in this sample may be carry-over from other donors' samples.

The CDR3 loop is CASSLAGTVNTEAFF. The CDR3 coding sequence is TGTGCCAGCAGCTTGGCCGGGACGGTAAACACTGAAGCTTTCTTT. V gene TRBV5-6 combines with J gene TRBJ1-1, with D maybe TRBD1 (5 bases). Trimming cost V 0 bases and J 2 bases, with 11 bases left between them. In germline, CDR1 is SGHDT, CDR2 YYEEEE. The CDR3 has 15 residues. Full variable domain (missing parts from reference TRBV5-6 and TRBJ1-1): DAGVTQSPTHLIKTRGQQVTLRCSPKSGHDTVSWYQQALGQGPQFIFQYYEEEERQRGNFPDRFSGHQFPNYSSELNVNALLLGDSALYLCASSLAGTVNTEAFFGQGTRLTVV.